This T cell receptor beta chain was identified during a study of T cell changes during pregnancy in multiple sclerosis. Trimming removed 4 bases at V and 2 bases at J, with 6 bases between. There are 13 residues in the CDR3. The V gene's germline CDR1 is LNHNV and CDR2 YYDKDF (reference sequence). Using immunoSEQ multiplex PCR, the repertoire was profiled, and TCRdb retains in-frame clones only, with some absent. The sample includes some 93,000 clones, 92% seen only once; the top ten take approximately 1.9%. V is TRBV15 and J is TRBJ2-4; D unclear. The sequence came from a female donor with multiple sclerosis, enrolled in a pregnancy study. The sample in question was peripheral blood, obtained after pregnancy. The CDR3: CATSTGTKNIQYF. The CDR3 bases are TGTGCCACCAGCACCGGTACCAAAAACATTCAGTACTTC.